The clone carrying this T cell receptor beta chain has just a few counts. Its antigen is as yet unknown. These data come from a study of T cells in localized non-small cell lung cancer. Findings and limits, study-wide: It remains possible that heterogeneity exists, since only one tumor region was sequenced. Elevated blood T cell density was associated with longer overall survival. It was uninvolved adjacent lung that showed the highest T cell clonality, exceeding tumor. Across samples, adjacent lung featured a median roughly 60 of the top 100 tumor clones.

Only in-frame clones appear in the TCRdb table, and some are missing; sequencing was by immunoSEQ multiplex PCR. The data hold 45,000 to 60,000 clones, with around three quarters observed a single time. The CDR3 contains 14 residues. Germline V gene lookup returns CDR1 GTSNPN and CDR2 SVGIG (reference sequence). The V gene lost 2 bases and the J gene lost 3 bases, with 13 bases spanning the gap. The chain carries TRBV30 and TRBJ1-1, with TRBD1 as a possible D gene (5 bases). This clonotype was obtained from a woman aged 40 to 75 with stage II lung adenocarcinoma. This specimen consisted of PBMCs, obtained before any cancer treatment. The CDR3 nucleotides are TGTGCCTGGAGTACCCCAGGGTGGGACACTGAAGCTTTCTTT. This translates into CAWSTPGWDTEAFF.